These 18 T cell receptor beta chains originate from one sample sequenced in a study of OX40 agonist ivuxolimab in advanced cancers. Sequencing used immunoSEQ multiplex PCR; TCRdb keeps in-frame clones, though not all of them. The table shows 51,000 or so clones, with more than 65% occurring only once. The sequencing used CD4+ or CD8+ T cells sorted from blood, collected in a trial of the OX40 agonist ivuxolimab. Every receptor here comes from an adult with an advanced solid tumor such as melanoma, head and neck, liver or kidney cancer.

This sequence joins TRBV27 and TRBJ1-1; D is ambiguous. This CDR3 is built from 15 residues. Germline V gene data show CDR1 as MNHEY and CDR2 as SMNVEV (reference sequence). V lost 1 base to trimming and J lost 0 bases, with 9 bases between them. The CDR3 spells CASSLFRGMNTEAFF. CDR3 DNA: TGTGCCAGCAGTTTATTTAGAGGGATGAACACTGAAGCTTTCTTT.

The chain recombines TRBV18 with TRBJ1-4; 7 bases agree with TRBD1. CDR1 KGHSH and CDR2 LQKENI come from the germline V gene. Trimming took 4 bases from V and 8 from J; bases not matched to a gene: 10. CDR3 length equals 15 residues. CDR3 amino acids: CASSRSEGAVEKLFF. CDR3 DNA sequence: TGTGCCAGCTCACGCTCTGAGGGGGCAGTGGAAAAACTGTTTTTT. The variable domain in full, completed from reference TRBV18 and TRBJ1-4, reads NAGVMQNPRHLVRRRGQEARLRCSPMKGHSHVYWYRQLPEEGLKFMVYLQKENIIDESGMPKERFSAEFPKEGPSILRIQQVVRGDSAAYFCASSRSEGAVEKLFFGSGTQLSVL.

V is TRBV5-4 and J is TRBJ2-2; 11 nucleotides agree with TRBD2. Germline V gene data show CDR1 as SGHNT and CDR2 as YYREEE (reference sequence). CDR3 length equals 19 residues. J gave up 1 base and V 4 bases, and 12 bases lay outside the gene matches. The CDR3 protein is CASSPSYPLAGGNTGELFF. As DNA, the CDR3 is TGTGCCAGCAGCCCCTCCTACCCCCTAGCGGGGGGGAACACCGGGGAGCTGTTTTTT.

J is TRBJ1-5 and V is TRBV27; D not certain. This CDR3 is built from 16 residues. Germline V gives CDR1 MNHEY, CDR2 SMNVEV (reference sequence). Between the trimmed V and J ends, which lost 6 bases and 5 bases, there was a span of 20 bases. The CDR3 nucleotides are TGTGCCAGCAGGCGAAGCGTGGGGAGATGGGATCAGCCCCAGCATTTT. Amino acid sequence: CASRRSVGRWDQPQHF.

The chain carries TRBV4-2 and TRBJ2-7; no clear D. This CDR3 is built from 16 residues. CDR1 LGHNA and CDR2 YNFKEQ come from the germline V gene. Trimming cost V 0 bases and J 0 bases, with 12 bases left between them. CDR3 sequence: CASSQDSAASSYEQYF. CDR3 coding DNA: TGTGCCAGCAGCCAAGATTCGGCGGCGAGCTCCTACGAGCAGTACTTC.

This clone was picked up a small number of times. The gene calls are TRBV28 and TRBJ1-1, with D possibly being TRBD1 (5 bases). V was pared by 6 bases and J by 3 bases, with 26 bases between. Germline CDR1 reads MDHEN; CDR2 reads SYDVKM. The CDR3 is 18 amino acids. This CDR3 is CASSILGTWDLKDTEAFF. The CDR3 DNA follows: TGTGCCAGCAGCATATTAGGGACTTGGGACCTCAAGGACACTGAAGCTTTCTTT.

The chain uses TRBV4-3 and TRBJ2-4, with TRBD2 matching over 11 bases. The V and J ends lost 4 bases and 6 bases, in that order; junction bases with no gene match: 8. Germline V gene lookup returns CDR1 LGHNA and CDR2 YSLEER. The CDR3 has 16 amino acids. CDR3 amino acids: CASSPPRLAGSNIQYF. The CDR3 region has the DNA TGCGCCAGCAGCCCCCCCAGACTAGCGGGGTCAAACATTCAGTACTTC.

This clone is labeled as medium-sized (0.01 to 0.1%). This chain uses TRBV27 with TRBJ1-6; D perhaps matches TRBD1 (5 bases). V dropped 0 bases and J dropped 7 bases, with 16 bases sitting between them. This CDR3 is 17 amino acids long. Germline V gene data show CDR1 as MNHEY and CDR2 as SMNVEV (reference sequence). CDR3 in amino acids: CASSLSPLGEFNSPLHF. CDR3 nucleotides: TGTGCCAGCAGTTTATCGCCTCTGGGGGAATTCAATTCACCCCTCCACTTT.

The V call is TRBV7-8, the J call TRBJ2-5; the D is unclear. V lost 1 base to trimming and J lost 0 bases, with 6 bases between them. Germline CDR1 reads SGHVS; CDR2 reads FQNEAQ. The CDR3 is 14 amino acids. This chain's CDR3 is CASSLGTNQETQYF. The CDR3 DNA sequence: TGTGCCAGCAGCTTAGGGACCAACCAAGAGACCCAGTACTTC.

V gene TRBV4-1 combines with J gene TRBJ2-1; D is perhaps TRBD1 (5 bases). Trimming cost V 3 bases and J 0 bases, with 12 bases left between them. The CDR3 extends over 16 amino acids. Per germline, CDR1 MGHRA and CDR2 YSYEKL. CDR3 protein: CASSQVDIISYNEQFF. For the CDR3, the DNA is TGCGCCAGCAGCCAGGTGGACATCATCTCCTACAATGAGCAGTTCTTC.

The chain couples TRBV4-1 to TRBJ2-7; 8 bases align to TRBD1. CDR1 is MGHRA, CDR2 YSYEKL, per germline. The CDR3 length is 15 residues. With V trimmed by 5 bases and J by 4 bases, 10 bases remained unmatched. This CDR3 reads CASSSLRTGRYEQYF. The CDR3 bases are TGCGCCAGCAGCAGCCTCAGGACAGGGAGATACGAGCAGTACTTC.

The V and J genes are TRBV15 and TRBJ1-1; tentative D call: TRBD1 (6 bases). CDR3 length: 14 residues. V was trimmed by 5 bases and J by 4 bases, leaving 14 bases between them. In germline, CDR1 is LNHNV, CDR2 YYDKDF (reference sequence). The CDR3 nucleotides read TGTGCCACCAGCGTAGGGGGGGTGGGCACTGAAGCTTTCTTT. Translation: CATSVGGVGTEAFF.

The chain joins TRBV4-3 to TRBJ1-5; TRBD1 matches at 9 bases. The germline V gene has CDR1 LGHNA and CDR2 YSLEER. J gave up 7 bases and V 2 bases, and 6 bases lay outside the gene matches. The CDR3 is made up of 15 amino acids. CDR3 sequence (DNA): TGCGCCAGCAGCCAATCCACAGGGGGCGACCAGCCCCAGCATTTT. Its translation: CASSQSTGGDQPQHF.

The chain combines TRBV19 with TRBJ2-1, with D unclear. The CDR3 length is 12 residues. The germline V gene encodes CDR1 LNHDA and CDR2 SQIVND (reference sequence). V dropped 4 bases and J dropped 10 bases, with 11 bases sitting between them. The CDR3 loop is CASSKTLVEQFF. CDR3 coding DNA: TGTGCCAGTAGTAAAACTCTGGTCGAGCAGTTCTTC.

This rearrangement joins TRBV6-1 to TRBJ1-2; 7 bases align to TRBD1. Trimming removed 7 bases from V and 6 bases from J; junction bases left unmatched: 14. This CDR3 contains 15 residues. Germline V gene data show CDR1 as MNHNS and CDR2 as SASEGT. The CDR3 DNA is TGTGCCAGCATTGGAGGGGGCGCGACTACAAATGGCTACACCTTC. Encoded protein: CASIGGGATTNGYTF.

This chain links TRBV9 with TRBJ2-1; 8 nucleotides align to TRBD1. This CDR3 has 15 residues. Germline V CDR1 and CDR2: SGDLS, YYNGEE. Trimming cost V 2 bases and J 3 bases; bases outside gene matches: 4. The CDR3 protein is CASSVVGQVYNEQFF. DNA of the CDR3: TGTGCCAGCAGCGTGGTGGGACAGGTCTACAATGAGCAGTTCTTC.

The count of this clone is one. The rearrangement links TRBV29-1 to TRBJ1-2, with 8 bases identical to TRBD1. This CDR3 spans 13 amino acids. Germline V gene lookup returns CDR1 SQVTM and CDR2 ANQGSEA. The trim removed 3 bases at V and 2 bases at J, leaving 2 bases unmatched. In nucleotides, the CDR3 is TGCAGCGTTGAGCGGACAGGGAACTATGGCTACACCTTC. It is translated as CSVERTGNYGYTF.

As DNA, the CDR3 is TGCGCCAGCAGCCAAGAATTAGAAGGGGGGTCCGGGGAGCTGTTTTTT. Translation: CASSQELEGGSGELFF. The chain links TRBV4-3 to TRBJ2-2; either TRBD1 or TRBD2 may fit D (6 bases each). This CDR3 comprises 16 residues. Germline V lookup: CDR1 LGHNA, CDR2 YSLEER. The V and J ends lost 0 bases and 6 bases respectively, with 14 bases between them.